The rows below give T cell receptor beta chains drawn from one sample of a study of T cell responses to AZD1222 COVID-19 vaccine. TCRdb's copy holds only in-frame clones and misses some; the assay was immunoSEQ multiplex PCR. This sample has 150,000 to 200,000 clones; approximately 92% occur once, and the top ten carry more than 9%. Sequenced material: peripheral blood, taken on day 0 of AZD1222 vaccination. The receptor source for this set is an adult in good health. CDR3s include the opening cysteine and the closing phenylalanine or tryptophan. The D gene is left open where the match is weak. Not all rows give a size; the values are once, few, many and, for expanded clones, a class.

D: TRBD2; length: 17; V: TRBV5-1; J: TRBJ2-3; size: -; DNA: TGCGCCAGACCCTGGACTAGCTGCCCATCTTCCACAGATACGCAGTATTTT; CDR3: CARPWTSCPSSTDTQYF
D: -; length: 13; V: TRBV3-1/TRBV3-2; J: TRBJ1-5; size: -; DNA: TGTGCCAGCAGCCAAGATGTGTTGCAGCCCCAGCATTTT; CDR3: CASSQDVLQPQHF
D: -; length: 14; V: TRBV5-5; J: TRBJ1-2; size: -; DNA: TGTGCCAGCAGTTATTCCGGGACACAGAATGGCTACACCTTC; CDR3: CASSYSGTQNGYTF
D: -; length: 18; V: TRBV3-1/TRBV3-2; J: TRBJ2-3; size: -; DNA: TGTGCCAGCAGCCAAGATCAGTTTAGGAGTTCCAGCACAGATACGCAGTATTTT; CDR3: CASSQDQFRSSSTDTQYF
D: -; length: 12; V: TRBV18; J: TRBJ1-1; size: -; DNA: TGTGCCAGCTCACCACCGAGGGGTGAAGCTTTCTTT; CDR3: CASSPPRGEAFF
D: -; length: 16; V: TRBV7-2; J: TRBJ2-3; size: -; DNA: TGTGCCAGCAGCTTAGGGGGCGGGCCTTTCACAGATACGCAGTATTTT; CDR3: CASSLGGGPFTDTQYF
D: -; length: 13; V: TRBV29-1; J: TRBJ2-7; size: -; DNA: TGCAGCGTTGAGGAGTCGACCACCTACGAGCAGTACTTC; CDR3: CSVEESTTYEQYF
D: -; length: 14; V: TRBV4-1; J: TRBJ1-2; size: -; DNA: TGCGCCAGCGGAACCCTGGGCGCGAACTATGGCTACACCTTC; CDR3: CASGTLGANYGYTF
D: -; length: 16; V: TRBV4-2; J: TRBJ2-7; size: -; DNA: TGTGCCAGCAGCCAAGAGGCTAGCAGAGGAGCCTACGAGCAGTACTTC; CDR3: CASSQEASRGAYEQYF
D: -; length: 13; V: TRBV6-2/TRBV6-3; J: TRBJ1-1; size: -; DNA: TGTGCCAGCAGCCCGTCCGGCTCTAGTAAAGCTTTCTTT; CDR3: CASSPSGSSKAFF
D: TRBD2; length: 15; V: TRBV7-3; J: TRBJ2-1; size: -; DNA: TGTGCCAGCAGACCAGCGGGGGGGACCTACAATGAGCAGTTCTTC; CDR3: CASRPAGGTYNEQFF
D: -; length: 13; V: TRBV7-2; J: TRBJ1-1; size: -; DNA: TGTGCCAGCAGCCCCCGAAGGGACACTGAAGCTTTCTTT; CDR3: CASSPRRDTEAFF
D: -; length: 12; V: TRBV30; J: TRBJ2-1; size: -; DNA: TGTGCCTGGAGTGTACAGGGCAATGAGCAGTTCTTC; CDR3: CAWSVQGNEQFF
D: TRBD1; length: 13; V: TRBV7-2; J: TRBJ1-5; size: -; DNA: TGTGCCAGCAGCCGACAGGGGGATCAGCCCCAGCATTTT; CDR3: CASSRQGDQPQHF
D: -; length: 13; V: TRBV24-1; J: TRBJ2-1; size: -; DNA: TGTGCCACCAGTGATTCCCTGAGGGGGTCGCAGTTCTTC; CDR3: CATSDSLRGSQFF
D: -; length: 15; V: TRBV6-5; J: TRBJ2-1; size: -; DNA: TGTGCCAGCACAGAAAGGGCGAACGCCTACAATGAGCAGTTCTTC; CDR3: CASTERANAYNEQFF
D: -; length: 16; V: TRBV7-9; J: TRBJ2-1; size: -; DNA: TGTGCCAGCAGTCAGTCGGGGGGCCTAGACTACAATGAGCAGTTCTTC; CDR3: CASSQSGGLDYNEQFF
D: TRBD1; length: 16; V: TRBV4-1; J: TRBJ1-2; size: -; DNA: TGCGCCAGCAGCCTCACCAGGGACAGGGCGACTTATGGCTACACCTTC; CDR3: CASSLTRDRATYGYTF
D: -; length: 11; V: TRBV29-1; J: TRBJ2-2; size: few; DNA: TGCAGCGTCCGGGCTAATCTGGAGCTGTTTTTT; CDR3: CSVRANLELFF
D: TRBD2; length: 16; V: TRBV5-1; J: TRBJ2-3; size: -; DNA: TGCGCCAGCAGCTTGCCCCTAGCGGGCCGCACAGATACGCAGTATTTT; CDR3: CASSLPLAGRTDTQYF
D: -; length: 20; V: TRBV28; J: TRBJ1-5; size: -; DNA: TGTGCCAGCAGTTACAAAAAGGACACCCCCATATATAGTAGCAATCAGCCCCAGCATTTT; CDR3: CASSYKKDTPIYSSNQPQHF
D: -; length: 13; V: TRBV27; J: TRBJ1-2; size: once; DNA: TGTGCCAGCAGCGGACCGACTAACTATGGCTACACCTTC; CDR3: CASSGPTNYGYTF
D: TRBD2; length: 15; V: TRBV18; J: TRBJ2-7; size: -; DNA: TGTGCCAGCTCACTGGAGGGACTAGCGATAAACGAGCAGTACTTC; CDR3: CASSLEGLAINEQYF
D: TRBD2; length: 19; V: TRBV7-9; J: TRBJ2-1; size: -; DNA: TGTGCCAGCAGCTTACCCCGGGGTAGCGGGGAAAAGAATTACAATGAGCAGTTCTTC; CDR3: CASSLPRGSGEKNYNEQFF
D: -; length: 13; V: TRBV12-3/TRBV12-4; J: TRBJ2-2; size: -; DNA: TGTGCCAGCAGGGGAGGGAACACCGGGGAGCTGTTTTTT; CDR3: CASRGGNTGELFF
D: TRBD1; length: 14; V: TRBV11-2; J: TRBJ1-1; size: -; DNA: TGTGCCAGCAGCTTAGAAGGAGGGACAGCTGAAGCTTTCTTT; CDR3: CASSLEGGTAEAFF
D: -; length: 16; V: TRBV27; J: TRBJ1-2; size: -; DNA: TGTGCCAGCAGTACTCGCCGGGGGGACCCCAACTATGGCTACACCTTC; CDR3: CASSTRRGDPNYGYTF
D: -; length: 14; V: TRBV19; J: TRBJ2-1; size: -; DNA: TGTGCCAGCTCCGTCGGACTGTTCGACAATGAGCAGTTCTTC; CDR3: CASSVGLFDNEQFF
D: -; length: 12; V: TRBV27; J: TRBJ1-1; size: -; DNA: TGTGCCAGCAGTTTGGGGAACACTGAAGCTTTCTTT; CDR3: CASSLGNTEAFF
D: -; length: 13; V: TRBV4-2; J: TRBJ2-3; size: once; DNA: TGTGCCAGCACCCGACTAGGCACAGATACGCAGTATTTT; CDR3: CASTRLGTDTQYF
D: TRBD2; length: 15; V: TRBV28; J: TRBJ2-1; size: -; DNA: TGTGCCAGCAGTACCCTATCCGGGGGGGACAATGAGCAGTTCTTC; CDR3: CASSTLSGGDNEQFF
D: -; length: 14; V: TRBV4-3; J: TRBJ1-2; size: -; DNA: TGCGCCAGCAGCCAAGATGGACCAGTCTATGGCTACACCTTC; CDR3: CASSQDGPVYGYTF
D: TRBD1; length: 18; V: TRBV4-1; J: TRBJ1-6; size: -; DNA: TGCGCCAGCAGCCAAGTTCCCCCAGGGGGGGCATCCGGTTCACCCCTCCACTTT; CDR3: CASSQVPPGGASGSPLHF
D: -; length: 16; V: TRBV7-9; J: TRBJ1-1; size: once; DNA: TGTGCCAGCAGCTTAGCCCGTTTTGAACGGGGAGTTAGGGCTTTCTTT; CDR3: CASSLARFERGVRAFF
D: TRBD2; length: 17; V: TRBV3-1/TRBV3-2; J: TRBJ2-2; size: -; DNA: TGTGCCAGCAGCCCTAGCGGGAGCCTAAAGAACACCGGGGAGCTGTTTTTT; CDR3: CASSPSGSLKNTGELFF
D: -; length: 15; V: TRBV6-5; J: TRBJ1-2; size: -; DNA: TGTGCCAGCAGCAAGGATTCAGGGATTTACTATGGCTACACCTTC; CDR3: CASSKDSGIYYGYTF
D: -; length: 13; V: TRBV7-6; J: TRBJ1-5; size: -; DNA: TGTGCCAGCAGTCTACAGGTTTGGCAGCCCCAGCATTTT; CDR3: CASSLQVWQPQHF
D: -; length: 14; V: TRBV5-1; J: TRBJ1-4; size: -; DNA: TGCGCCAGCAGCTTGGGGGGAGAGGGCGAAAAACTGTTTTTT; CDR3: CASSLGGEGEKLFF
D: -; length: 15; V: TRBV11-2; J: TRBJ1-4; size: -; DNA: TGTGCCAGCAGCATAGGGACTACAACTAATGAAAAACTGTTTTTT; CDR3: CASSIGTTTNEKLFF
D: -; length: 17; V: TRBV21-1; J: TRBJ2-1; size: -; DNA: TGTGCCAGAAGGGATAGCGGGGGGCCGCGAACTGACAATGAGCAGTTCTTC; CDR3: CARRDSGGPRTDNEQFF
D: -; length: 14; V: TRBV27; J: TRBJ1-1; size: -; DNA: TGTGCCAGCAGTCCCCAGTCCGAGAACACTGAAGCTTTCTTT; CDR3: CASSPQSENTEAFF
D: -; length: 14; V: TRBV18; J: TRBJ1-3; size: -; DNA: TGTGCCAGCTCCCTGGACAGTAACGCCAACACCATATATTTT; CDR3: CASSLDSNANTIYF
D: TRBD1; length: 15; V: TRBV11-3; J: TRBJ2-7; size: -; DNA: TGTGCCAGCAGCCGTGGACAGGGCGGCTCCTACGAGCAGTACTTC; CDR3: CASSRGQGGSYEQYF